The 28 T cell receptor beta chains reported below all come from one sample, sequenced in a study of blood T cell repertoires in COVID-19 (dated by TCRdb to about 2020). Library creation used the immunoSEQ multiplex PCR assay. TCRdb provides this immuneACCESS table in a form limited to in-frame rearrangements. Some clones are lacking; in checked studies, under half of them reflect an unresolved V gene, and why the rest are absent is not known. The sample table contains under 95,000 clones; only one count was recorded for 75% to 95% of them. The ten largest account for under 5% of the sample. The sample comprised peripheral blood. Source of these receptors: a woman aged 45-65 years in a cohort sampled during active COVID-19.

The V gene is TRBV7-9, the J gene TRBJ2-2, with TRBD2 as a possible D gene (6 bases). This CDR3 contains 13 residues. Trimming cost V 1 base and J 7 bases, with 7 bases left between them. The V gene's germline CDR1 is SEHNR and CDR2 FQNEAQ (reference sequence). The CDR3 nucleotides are TGTGCCAGCAGCTTAGAGGGAGGCGGGGAGCTGTTTTTT. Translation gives CASSLEGGGELFF.

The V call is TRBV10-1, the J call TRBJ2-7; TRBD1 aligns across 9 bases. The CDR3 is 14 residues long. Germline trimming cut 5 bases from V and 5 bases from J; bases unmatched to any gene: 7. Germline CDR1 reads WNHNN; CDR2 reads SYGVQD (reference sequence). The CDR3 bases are TGCGCCAGCAGTACCGGGACAGGGAGTCACGAGCAGTACTTC. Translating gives CASSTGTGSHEQYF.

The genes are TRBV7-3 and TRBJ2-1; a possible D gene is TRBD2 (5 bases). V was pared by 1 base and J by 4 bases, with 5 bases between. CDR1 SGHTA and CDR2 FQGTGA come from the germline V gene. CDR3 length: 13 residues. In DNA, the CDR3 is TGTGCCAGCAGCTTAAGCGGGTACAATGAGCAGTTCTTC. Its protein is CASSLSGYNEQFF.

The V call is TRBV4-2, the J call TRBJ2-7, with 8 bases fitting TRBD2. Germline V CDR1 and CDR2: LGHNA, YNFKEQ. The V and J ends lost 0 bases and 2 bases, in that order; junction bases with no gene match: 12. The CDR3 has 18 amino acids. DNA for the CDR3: TGTGCCAGCAGCCAAGAACCCGTGGAGCGGGAGCCTACCTACGAGCAGTACTTC. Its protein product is CASSQEPVEREPTYEQYF.

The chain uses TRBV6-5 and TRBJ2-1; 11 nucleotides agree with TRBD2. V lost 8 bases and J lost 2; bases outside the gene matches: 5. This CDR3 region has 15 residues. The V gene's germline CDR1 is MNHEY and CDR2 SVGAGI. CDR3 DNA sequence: TGTGCCAGCTTAGCGGGAGGGCCCCCCTACAATGAGCAGTTCTTC. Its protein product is CASLAGGPPYNEQFF.

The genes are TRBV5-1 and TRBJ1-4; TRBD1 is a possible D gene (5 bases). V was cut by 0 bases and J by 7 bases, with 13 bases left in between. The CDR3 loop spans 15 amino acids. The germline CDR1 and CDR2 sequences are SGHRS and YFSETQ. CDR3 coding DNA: TGCGCCAGCAGCTTGGCCGGGGGATACTCTGAAAAACTGTTTTTT. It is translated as CASSLAGGYSEKLFF. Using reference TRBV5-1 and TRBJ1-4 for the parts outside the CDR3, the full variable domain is KAGVTQTPRYLIKTRGQQVTLSCSPISGHRSVSWYQQTPGQGLQFLFEYFSETQRNKGNFPGRFSGRQFSNSRSEMNVSTLELGDSALYLCASSLAGGYSEKLFFGSGTQLSVL.

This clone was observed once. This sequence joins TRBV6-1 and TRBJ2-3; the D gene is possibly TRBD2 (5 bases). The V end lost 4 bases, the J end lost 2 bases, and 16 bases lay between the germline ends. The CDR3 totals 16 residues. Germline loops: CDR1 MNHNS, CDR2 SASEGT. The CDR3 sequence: CASSGVSGNNTDTQYF. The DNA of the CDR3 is TGTGCCAGCAGTGGGGTAAGCGGAAATAACACAGATACGCAGTATTTT.

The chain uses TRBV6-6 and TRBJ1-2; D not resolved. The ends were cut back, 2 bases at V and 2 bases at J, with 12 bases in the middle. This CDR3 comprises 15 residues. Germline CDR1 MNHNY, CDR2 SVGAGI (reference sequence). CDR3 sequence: CASSYGGGENYGYTF. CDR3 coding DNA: TGTGCCAGCAGTTACGGCGGCGGGGAAAACTATGGCTACACCTTC.

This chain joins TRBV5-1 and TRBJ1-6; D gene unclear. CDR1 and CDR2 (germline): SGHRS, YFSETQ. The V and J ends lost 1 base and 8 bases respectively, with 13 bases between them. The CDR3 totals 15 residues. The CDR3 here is CASSLSAAEDSPLHF. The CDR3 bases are TGCGCCAGCAGCTTGTCGGCAGCCGAGGATTCACCCCTCCACTTT.

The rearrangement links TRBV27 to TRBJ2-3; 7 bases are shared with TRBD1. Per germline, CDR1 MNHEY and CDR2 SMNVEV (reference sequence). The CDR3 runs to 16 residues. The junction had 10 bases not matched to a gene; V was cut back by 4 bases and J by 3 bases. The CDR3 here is CASSSGQLWSTDTQYF. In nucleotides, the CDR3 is TGTGCCAGCAGTTCGGGACAGTTATGGTCTACAGATACGCAGTATTTT.

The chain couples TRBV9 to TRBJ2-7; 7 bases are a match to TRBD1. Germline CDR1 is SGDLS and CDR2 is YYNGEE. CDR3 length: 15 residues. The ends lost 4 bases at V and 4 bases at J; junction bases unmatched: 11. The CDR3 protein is CASSPTDRSYYEQYF. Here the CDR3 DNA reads TGTGCCAGCAGCCCCACGGACAGGTCCTATTACGAGCAGTACTTC.

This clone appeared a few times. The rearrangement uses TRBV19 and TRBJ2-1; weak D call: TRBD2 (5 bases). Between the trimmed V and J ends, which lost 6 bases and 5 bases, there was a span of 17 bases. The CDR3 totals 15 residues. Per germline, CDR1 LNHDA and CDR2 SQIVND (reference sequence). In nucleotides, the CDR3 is TGTGCCAGTAGCCGGACTGCAACCTATGACAATGAGCAGTTCTTC. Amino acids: CASSRTATYDNEQFF.

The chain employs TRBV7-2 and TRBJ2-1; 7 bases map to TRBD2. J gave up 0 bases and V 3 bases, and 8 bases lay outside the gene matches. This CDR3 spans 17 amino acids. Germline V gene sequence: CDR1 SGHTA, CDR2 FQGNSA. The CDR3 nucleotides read TGTGCCAGCAGCTTGGCGGGTGGCGGGAGCTCCTACAATGAGCAGTTCTTC. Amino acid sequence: CASSLAGGGSSYNEQFF. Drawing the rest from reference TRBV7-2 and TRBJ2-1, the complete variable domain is GAGVSQSPSNKVTEKGKDVELRCDPISGHTALYWYRQSLGQGLEFLIYFQGNSAPDKSGLPSDRFSAERTGGSVSTLTIQRTQQEDSAVYLCASSLAGGGSSYNEQFFGPGTRLTVL.

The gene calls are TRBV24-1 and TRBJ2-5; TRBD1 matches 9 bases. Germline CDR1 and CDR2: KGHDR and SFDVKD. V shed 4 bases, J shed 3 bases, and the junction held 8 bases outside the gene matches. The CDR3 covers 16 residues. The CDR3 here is CATSETPGQGKETQYF. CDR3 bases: TGTGCCACCAGTGAAACCCCGGGACAGGGAAAAGAGACCCAGTACTTC.

CDR3 protein: CASSFWTGEIYEQYF. DNA for the CDR3: TGTGCCAGCAGCTTTTGGACAGGGGAAATCTACGAGCAGTACTTC. The rearrangement links TRBV11-2 to TRBJ2-7, with 9 bases fitting TRBD1. Germline trimming cut 3 bases from V and 3 bases from J; bases unmatched to any gene: 6. Germline CDR1 reads SGHAT; CDR2 reads FQNNGV. The CDR3 is 15 residues long. Complete variable domain (other parts from reference TRBV11-2 and TRBJ2-7): EAGVAQSPRYKIIEKRQSVAFWCNPISGHATLYWYQQILGQGPKLLIQFQNNGVVDDSQLPKDRFSAERLKGVDSTLKIQPAKLEDSAVYLCASSFWTGEIYEQYFGPGTRLTVT.

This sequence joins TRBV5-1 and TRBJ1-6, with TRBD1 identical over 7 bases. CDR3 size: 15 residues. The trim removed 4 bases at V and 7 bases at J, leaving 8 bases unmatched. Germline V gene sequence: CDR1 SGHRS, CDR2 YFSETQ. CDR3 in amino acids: CASSEGQVVNSPLHF. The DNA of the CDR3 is TGCGCCAGCAGCGAAGGACAGGTGGTGAATTCACCCCTCCACTTT.

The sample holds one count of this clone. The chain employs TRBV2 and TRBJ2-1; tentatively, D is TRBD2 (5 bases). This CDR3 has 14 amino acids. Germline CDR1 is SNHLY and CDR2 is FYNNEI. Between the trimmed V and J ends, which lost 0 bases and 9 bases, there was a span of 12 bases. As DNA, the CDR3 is TGTGCCAGCAGTGAAGCGCTTGGCCGGGGTGAGCAGTTCTTC. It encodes CASSEALGRGEQFF.

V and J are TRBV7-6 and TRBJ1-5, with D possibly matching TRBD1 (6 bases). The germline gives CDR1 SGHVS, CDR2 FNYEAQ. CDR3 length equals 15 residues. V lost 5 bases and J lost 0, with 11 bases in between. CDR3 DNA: TGTGCCAGCAGCCCGGACAGTAATAGCAATCAGCCCCAGCATTTT. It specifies CASSPDSNSNQPQHF.

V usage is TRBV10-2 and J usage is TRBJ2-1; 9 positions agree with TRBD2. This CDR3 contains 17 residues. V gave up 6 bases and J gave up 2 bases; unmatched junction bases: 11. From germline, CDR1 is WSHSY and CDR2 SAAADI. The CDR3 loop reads CASRAGLSGGTYNEQFF. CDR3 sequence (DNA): TGCGCCAGCAGAGCGGGGCTTAGCGGGGGCACCTACAATGAGCAGTTCTTC.

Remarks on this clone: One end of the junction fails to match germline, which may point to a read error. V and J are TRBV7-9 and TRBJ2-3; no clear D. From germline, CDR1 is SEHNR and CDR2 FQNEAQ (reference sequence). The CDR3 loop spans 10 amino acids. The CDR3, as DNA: TGTGCCAGCAGCACATATACGCAGTATTTT. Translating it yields CASSTYTQYF.

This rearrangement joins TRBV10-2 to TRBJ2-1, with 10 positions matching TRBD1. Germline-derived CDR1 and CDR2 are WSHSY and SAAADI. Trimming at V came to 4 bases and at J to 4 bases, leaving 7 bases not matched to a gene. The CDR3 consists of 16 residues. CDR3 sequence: CASSGTGTGVYNEQFF. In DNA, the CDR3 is TGCGCCAGCAGTGGAACCGGGACAGGGGTTTACAATGAGCAGTTCTTC.

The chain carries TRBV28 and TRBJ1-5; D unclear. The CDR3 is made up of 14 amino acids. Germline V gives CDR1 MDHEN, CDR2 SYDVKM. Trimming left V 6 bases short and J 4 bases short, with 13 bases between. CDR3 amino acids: CASSPSAGNQPQHF. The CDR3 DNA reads TGTGCCAGCAGCCCCTCGGCGGGGAATCAGCCCCAGCATTTT.

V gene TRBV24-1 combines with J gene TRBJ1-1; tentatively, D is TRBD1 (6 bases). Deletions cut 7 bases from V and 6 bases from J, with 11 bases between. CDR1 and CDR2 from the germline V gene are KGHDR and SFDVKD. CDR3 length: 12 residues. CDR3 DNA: TGTGCCACCAGGACAGGCGGATCTGAAGCTTTCTTT. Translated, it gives CATRTGGSEAFF.

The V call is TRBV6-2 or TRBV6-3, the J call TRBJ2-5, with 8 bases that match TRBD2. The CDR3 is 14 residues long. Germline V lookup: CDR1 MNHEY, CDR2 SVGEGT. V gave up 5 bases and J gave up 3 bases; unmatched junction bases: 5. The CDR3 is CASSGSAGEETQYF. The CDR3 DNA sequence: TGTGCCAGCAGTGGATCAGCGGGGGAAGAGACCCAGTACTTC.

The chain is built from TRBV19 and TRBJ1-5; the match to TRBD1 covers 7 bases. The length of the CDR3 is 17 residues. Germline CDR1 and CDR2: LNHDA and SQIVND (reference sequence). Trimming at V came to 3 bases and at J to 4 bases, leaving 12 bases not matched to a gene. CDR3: CASSIGPDRTENQPQHF. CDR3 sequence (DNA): TGTGCCAGTAGTATTGGGCCGGACAGGACAGAAAATCAGCCCCAGCATTTT.

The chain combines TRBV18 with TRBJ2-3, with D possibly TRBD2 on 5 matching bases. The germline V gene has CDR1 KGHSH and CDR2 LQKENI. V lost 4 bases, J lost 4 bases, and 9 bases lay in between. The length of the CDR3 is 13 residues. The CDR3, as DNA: TGTGCCAGCTCACTTGAGGGCCCAGATACGCAGTATTTT. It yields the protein CASSLEGPDTQYF.

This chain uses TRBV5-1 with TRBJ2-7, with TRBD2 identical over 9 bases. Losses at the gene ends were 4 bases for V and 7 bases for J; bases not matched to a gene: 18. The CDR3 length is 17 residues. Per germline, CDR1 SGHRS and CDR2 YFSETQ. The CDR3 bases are TGCGCCAGCAGCCCCCCAGAGACTAGCGGCCTACCCCGGGAGCAGTACTTC. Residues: CASSPPETSGLPREQYF.

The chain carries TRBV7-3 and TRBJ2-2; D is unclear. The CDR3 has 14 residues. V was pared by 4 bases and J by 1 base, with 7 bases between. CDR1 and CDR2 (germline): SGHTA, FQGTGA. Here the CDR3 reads CASSSYKNTGELFF. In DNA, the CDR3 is TGTGCCAGCAGCTCCTATAAGAACACCGGGGAGCTGTTTTTT.